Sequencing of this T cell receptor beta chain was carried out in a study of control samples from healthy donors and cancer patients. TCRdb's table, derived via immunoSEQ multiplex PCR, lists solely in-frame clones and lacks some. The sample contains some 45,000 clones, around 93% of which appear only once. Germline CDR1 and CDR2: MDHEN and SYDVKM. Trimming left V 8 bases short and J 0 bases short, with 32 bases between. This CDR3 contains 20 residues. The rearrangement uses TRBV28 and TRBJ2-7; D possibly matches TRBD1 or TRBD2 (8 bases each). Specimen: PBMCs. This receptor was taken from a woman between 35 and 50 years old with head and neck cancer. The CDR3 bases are TGTGCCAGCGGGGGGTCAGGGGGCTATTTTAAGCGGGAGACCTCCTACGAGCAGTACTTC. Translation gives CASGGSGGYFKRETSYEQYF.